This T cell receptor (beta chain) was obtained from a study of a mutant IDH1 vaccine in newly diagnosed glioma. As for the study in general: Males made up 62.5% and females approximately 40% of treated patients, whose mean age was approximately 41 years.

The time point: baseline, week 1 (first vaccination visit). Treatment: pre-vaccination baseline after standard-of-care therapy. The trim removed 3 bases at V and 8 bases at J, leaving 9 bases unmatched. Germline V gene sequence: CDR1 SGDLS, CDR2 YYNGEE. The CDR3 is made up of 15 amino acids. Profiled with immunoSEQ multiplex PCR; TCRdb holds only in-frame clones, not every one. The sample includes some 61,000 clones, about 86% seen only once; the top ten take over 2.5%. Turning to this clone: Its specificity is unknown.

Points from the study as a whole: Pseudoprogression appeared independent of alterations in top peripheral clonotypes.

The sample was PBMCs, taken from a glioma patient treated with radiotherapy, temozolomide or both. The chain is built from TRBV9 and TRBJ1-2; 11 bases fit TRBD1. This sequence originates from a man aged 25-45 years with glioma. CDR3 bases: TGTGCCAGCAGCGCCCCCGGGACAGGGGGATTGGGCTACACCTTC. It translates to CASSAPGTGGLGYTF.